This T cell receptor beta chain was recorded in a study of blood T cell repertoires in COVID-19. Study in general: Samples of COVID-19 (acute and convalescent) were obtained from the United States, Italy and Spain. PBMCs, B-cell-depleted T cells, or T cells provided the cDNA or gDNA that made up the material.

The CDR3 contains 16 residues. CDR1 and CDR2 (germline): SNHLY, FYNNEI. The J segment lost 7 bases and the V segment lost 8 bases, leaving 14 bases of the junction unmatched. Per the original data handling: Reference gene primers were amplified, and this amplification served to estimate nucleated cell counts. Here immunoSEQ multiplex PCR was the method, and the copy in TCRdb shows in-frame clones only, minus some. From that table come the V and J calls and clone size; the DNA was used to work out D and trimming. The sample lists under 85,000 clones; approximately 90% were seen once. Sequencing was done on a sample of peripheral blood. V and J are TRBV2 and TRBJ2-1; TRBD2 matches 10 bases. This TCR was recovered from a woman of 80 years or more with active or convalescent COVID-19. CDR3 sequence: CASARVAGGTMNEQFF. The CDR3 nucleotides read TGTGCCAGCGCGAGGGTAGCGGGAGGAACGATGAATGAGCAGTTCTTC. The full variable domain, in which reference TRBV2 and TRBJ2-1 provide the parts outside the CDR3, is EPEVTQTPSHQVTQMGQEVILRCVPISNHLYFYWYRQILGQKVEFLVSFYNNEISEKSEIFDDQFSVERPDGSNFTLKIRSTKLEDSAMYFCASARVAGGTMNEQFFGPGTRLTVL.